This T cell receptor beta chain comes out of a study of Tregs in tolerant kidney transplant recipients. The repertoire was sequenced with immunoSEQ multiplex PCR; TCRdb's copy has only in-frame clones and lacks some. The sample consists of nearly 95,000 clones, 90% to 95% of them appearing once. This clone was counted once. The CDR3 length is 13 residues. The V and J ends lost 6 bases and 4 bases, in that order; junction bases with no gene match: 7. CDR1 and CDR2 from the germline V gene are SQVTM and ANQGSEA. The source was CD4+ T cells from blood, collected before the transplant. The clonotype was recovered from a human donor who received a combined kidney and bone marrow transplant. The V and J genes are TRBV29-1 and TRBJ2-5; 8 bases map to TRBD1. The CDR3 sequence is CSVQGVGGETQYF. The CDR3 DNA is TGCAGCGTACAGGGGGTGGGTGGAGAGACCCAGTACTTC. Using reference TRBV29-1 and TRBJ2-5 for the parts outside the CDR3, the full variable domain is SAVISQKPSRDICQRGTSLTIQCQVDSQVTMMFWYRQQPGQSLTLIATANQGSEATYESGFVIDKFPISRPNLTFSTLTVSNMSPEDSSIYLCSVQGVGGETQYFGPGTRLLVL.